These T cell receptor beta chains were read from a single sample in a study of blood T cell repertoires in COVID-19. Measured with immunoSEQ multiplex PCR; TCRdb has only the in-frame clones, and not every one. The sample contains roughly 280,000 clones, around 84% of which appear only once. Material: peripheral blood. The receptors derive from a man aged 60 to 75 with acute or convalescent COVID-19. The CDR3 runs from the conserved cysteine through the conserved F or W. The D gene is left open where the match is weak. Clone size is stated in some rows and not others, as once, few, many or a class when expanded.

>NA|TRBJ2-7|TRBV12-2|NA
TGTGCAAGTCGCCCTAGGGGCGGCGGGGTATCCTCCTACGAGCAGTACTTC
CASRPRGGGVSSYEQYF
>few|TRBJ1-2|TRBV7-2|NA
TGTGCCAGCAGCTTAGTTAACGGGGCTAACTATGGCTACACCTTC
CASSLVNGANYGYTF
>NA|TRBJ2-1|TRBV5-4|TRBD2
TGTGCCAGCAGCCCGGGAGGCTCCTACAATGAGCAGTTCTTC
CASSPGGSYNEQFF
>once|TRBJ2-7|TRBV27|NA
TGTGCCAACCTATTCTCCTACGAGCAGTACTTC
CANLFSYEQYF
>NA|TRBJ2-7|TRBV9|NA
TGTGCCAGCAGCGTAGTTAGAGGTTCCGAGCAGTACTTC
CASSVVRGSEQYF
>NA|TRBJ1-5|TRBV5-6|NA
TGTGCCAGCAACTGGGGCGATCAGCCCCAGCATTTT
CASNWGDQPQHF
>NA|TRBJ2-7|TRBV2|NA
TGTGCCAGCAGTGAAGAACGGGGTACCTACGAGCAGTACTTC
CASSEERGTYEQYF
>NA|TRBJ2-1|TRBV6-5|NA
TGTGCCAGCAGTTACTCGGGGGGGCTGTCCTACAATGAGCAGTTCTTC
CASSYSGGLSYNEQFF
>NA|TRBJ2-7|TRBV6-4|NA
TGTGCCAGCAGTGACTCGGACACAGTCTACGAGCAGTACTTC
CASSDSDTVYEQYF
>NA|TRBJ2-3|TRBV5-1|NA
TGCGCCAGCAGCTTGGTGGCCATCGGGGATACGCAGTATTTT
CASSLVAIGDTQYF
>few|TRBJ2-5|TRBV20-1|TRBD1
TGCAGTGCTAGTGGGACAGGGGGGAGAGGGACCCAGTACTTC
CSASGTGGRGTQYF
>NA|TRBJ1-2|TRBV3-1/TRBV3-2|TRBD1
TGTGCCAGCAGCCAAGGACCGCAGGGGGACTATGGCTACACCTTC
CASSQGPQGDYGYTF
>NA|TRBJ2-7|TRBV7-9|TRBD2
TGTGCCAGCAGGCCCCCGGGGGGGTTTGAGCAGTACTTC
CASRPPGGFEQYF
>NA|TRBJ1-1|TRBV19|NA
TGTGCCAGTAGTATAAGAGAGCGGGGCACTGAAGCTTTCTTT
CASSIRERGTEAFF
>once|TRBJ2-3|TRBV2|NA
TGTGCCAGCAGTGAAAGGGTCAGGGAAACGCAGTATTTT
CASSERVRETQYF
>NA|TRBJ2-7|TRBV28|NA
TGTGCCAGCAGTTTGACCCATGGGGCCGGGGAGCAGTACTTC
CASSLTHGAGEQYF
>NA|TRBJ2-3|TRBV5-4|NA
TGTGCCAGCAGCTTGTCGGGCACAGATACGCAGTATTTT
CASSLSGTDTQYF
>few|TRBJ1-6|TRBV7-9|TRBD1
TGTGCCAGCAGCTCCGGACAGGGGGCCAATTCACCCCTCCACTTT
CASSSGQGANSPLHF
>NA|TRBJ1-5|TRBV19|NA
TGTGCCAGTAGTATAGGGCAGTTCGCCTTTCAGCCCCAGCATTTT
CASSIGQFAFQPQHF
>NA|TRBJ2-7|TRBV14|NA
TGTGCCAGCAGCCAGGTTACAGGGTCTTTCGGCGAGCAGTACTTC
CASSQVTGSFGEQYF
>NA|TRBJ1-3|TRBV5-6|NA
TGTGCCAGCAGCTTGTACGATACAGCCGCTGGAAACACCATATATTTT
CASSLYDTAAGNTIYF
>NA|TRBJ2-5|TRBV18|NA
TGTGCCAGCTCACCCGGACTGAAAGAGACCCAGTACTTC
CASSPGLKETQYF
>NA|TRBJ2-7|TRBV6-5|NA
TGTGCCAGCAGTTACTCATTGGAGTACGAGCAGTACTTC
CASSYSLEYEQYF
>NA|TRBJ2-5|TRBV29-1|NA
TGCAGCGTTGAGGACCCCGGCGCGGGTGGGACCCAGTACTTC
CSVEDPGAGGTQYF
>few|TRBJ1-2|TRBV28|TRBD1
TGTGCCAGCAGGGTAACAGGGGGCGCTTCGGGCTATGGCTACACCTTC
CASRVTGGASGYGYTF
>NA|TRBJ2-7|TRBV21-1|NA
TGTGCCATCGGCTATAACAGGAAAGGTTCCATATGTGAGCAGTACTTC
CAIGYNRKGSICEQYF
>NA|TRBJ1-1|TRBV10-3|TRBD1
TGTGCCATCAGTGAGCGACAGGGGTCCATGAACACTGAAGCTTTCTTT
CAISERQGSMNTEAFF
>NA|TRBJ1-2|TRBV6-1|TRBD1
TGTGCCAGCAGTGATCCGGGACAGGGTTACCCTAACTATGGCTACACCTTC
CASSDPGQGYPNYGYTF
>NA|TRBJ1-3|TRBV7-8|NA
TGTGCCAGCAGCTTATCCCGACAGGTCTACTCTGGAAACACCATATATTTT
CASSLSRQVYSGNTIYF